One and the same sample provided the 3 T cell receptor beta chains below, sequenced in a study of beta chain features in type 1 diabetes. The sequenced template was cDNA made from the entire isolated RNA. Here immunoSEQ multiplex PCR was the method, and the copy in TCRdb shows in-frame clones only, minus some. In the table there are roughly 260,000 clones, approximately 11% of which are singletons. Their specific antigens are unknown. Study observations and caveats: There was a moderate but significant shortening of TCRB CDR3s in all four CD4+ subsets of Type 1 diabetes patients.

Sample: naive CD4+ T cells from blood. The receptors were sampled from a man aged 25-45 years with type 1 diabetes.

V is TRBV18 and J is TRBJ1-6, with 7 nucleotides matching TRBD1. CDR3 size: 15 residues. From germline, CDR1 is KGHSH and CDR2 LQKENI. Unmatched junction bases numbered 6, after V lost 0 bases and J lost 10 bases. CDR3 protein: CASSPPWTGDSPLHF. The CDR3 DNA reads TGTGCCAGCTCACCACCGTGGACAGGAGACTCACCCCTCCACTTT.

V is TRBV11-2 and J is TRBJ2-5; D is undetermined. The CDR3 has 15 residues. V lost 5 bases and J lost 0, with 13 bases in between. The germline gives CDR1 SGHAT, CDR2 FQNNGV. The CDR3 region is CASSRFNTYQETQYF. CDR3 sequence (DNA): TGTGCCAGCAGCCGATTTAACACGTACCAAGAGACCCAGTACTTC.

The gene calls are TRBV7-2 and TRBJ1-5; D gene ambiguous. Deletions cut 1 base from V and 7 bases from J, with 5 bases between. Germline V gene data show CDR1 as SGHTA and CDR2 as FQGNSA. CDR3 length: 12 amino acids. This CDR3 reads CASSLDQQPQHF. The DNA for the CDR3 is TGTGCCAGCAGCTTAGATCAACAGCCCCAGCATTTT.